This TCR beta chain was profiled in a study of shared clonotypes between healthy human individuals. The germline gives CDR1 SQVTM, CDR2 ANQGSEA. Trimming cost V 7 bases and J 7 bases; bases outside gene matches: 18. CDR3 length: 15 amino acids. The repertoire was sequenced with immunoSEQ multiplex PCR; TCRdb's copy has only in-frame clones and lacks some. The sample has approximately 97,000 clones, about two thirds seen once; the top ten hold over 35%. Sequencing was done on a sample of memory CD8+ T cells sorted from blood. Sample subset: CD45RO+ cells pooled with CCR7-negative TemRA cells. This receptor was taken from a man aged 25 to 45 in good health. The V gene is TRBV29-1, the J gene TRBJ1-2; TRBD1 matches at 7 bases. CDR3 DNA: TGCAGCGCCGTTCAACAGGGGAGTGTGTTCGGTGGCTACACCTTC. Residues: CSAVQQGSVFGGYTF.